Presented here are 3 T cell receptor beta chains from one specimen sequenced in a study of PD-1 blockade in classical Hodgkin lymphoma. Each patient's relapse followed autologous stem cell transplantation, and brentuximab vedotin exposure varied. Assay: immunoSEQ multiplex PCR; the TCRdb copy retains only in-frame clones and omits some. The sample shows about 28,000 clones, less than 85% of them seen only once. Sequenced material: peripheral blood mononuclear cells (PBMCs), taken before the second cycle of nivolumab. These receptor sequences come from a human donor with classical Hodgkin lymphoma.

This chain links TRBV7-3 with TRBJ2-5, with D uncertain. CDR1 and CDR2 from the germline V gene are SGHTA and FQGTGA. CDR3 length equals 14 residues. The germline V and J ends were trimmed by 5 bases and 4 bases, with 14 bases remaining between them. The CDR3 sequence: CASSPGPPGETQYF. The CDR3 region has the DNA TGTGCCAGCAGCCCCGGACCCCCGGGAGAGACCCAGTACTTC.

The chain couples TRBV5-1 to TRBJ2-1; TRBD1 might be the D (6 bases). CDR3 size: 13 residues. V shed 4 bases and J shed 8 bases, with 13 bases lying between them. The germline CDR1 and CDR2 sequences are SGHRS and YFSETQ. The CDR3 DNA reads TGCGCCAGCAGCCCGGGACATCTGGATGAGCAGTTCTTC. Its protein is CASSPGHLDEQFF.

The chain recombines TRBV5-1 with TRBJ1-4; no firm D call. Trimming took 0 bases from V and 0 from J, leaving 6 bases between them. CDR1 is SGHRS, CDR2 YFSETQ, per germline. The CDR3 loop spans 15 amino acids. The CDR3, as DNA: TGCGCCAGCAGCTTGGTTGCCGCAACTAATGAAAAACTGTTTTTT. This codes for CASSLVAATNEKLFF.